This TCR beta chain was documented in a study of blood T cell repertoires in COVID-19. Study-wide context: COVID-19 samples, acute and convalescent, were from the United States, Italy and Spain. T cells, B-cell-depleted T cells, or PBMCs supplied cDNA or gDNA.

As originally analysed: Reference gene primer amplification in the assay estimated nucleated cell counts. Produced via immunoSEQ multiplex PCR; TCRdb's table is partial and in-frame only. The V and J calls and the clone size are those of that table, but D and trimming were determined from the DNA. The sample holds under 150,000 clones, 85% to 90% seen once. This clone was seen more than once but under ten times. Germline assignment: CDR1 MGHRA and CDR2 YSYEKL. The CDR3 has 16 amino acids. The V end lost 1 base, the J end lost 3 bases, and 12 bases lay between the germline ends. This sequence originates from a woman between 50 and 59 years old with acute or convalescent COVID-19. Sequenced input: peripheral blood. The genes are TRBV4-1 and TRBJ2-2; weak D call: TRBD1 (7 bases). CDR3 region: CASSQVRGADTGELFF. CDR3 coding DNA: TGCGCCAGCAGCCAAGTCAGGGGGGCCGACACCGGGGAGCTGTTTTTT.